This TCR beta chain comes out of a study of shared clonotypes between healthy human individuals. Study summary: Each donor's CD8 memory used one plate, CD8 naive two, each CD4 subset three.

Germline assignment: CDR1 SGHTA and CDR2 FQGNSA. The CDR3 runs to 16 residues. The V and J ends lost 1 base and 5 bases respectively, with 17 bases between them. Some clones are missing from TCRdb's copy, which holds only in-frame ones; the method was immunoSEQ multiplex PCR. The table lists approximately 2,000,000 clones, 85% to 95% of them singletons. The chain employs TRBV7-2 and TRBJ2-5; D is perhaps TRBD1 (6 bases). Specimen: naive CD4+ T cells from PBMCs. As for subset: CD45RA+ positively selected. The TCR comes from a man aged 18-30 years in good health. Some clones in this sample may be carry-over from other donors' samples. The CDR3 spells CASSLEWWGRGETQYF. The CDR3 DNA is TGTGCCAGCAGCTTAGAGTGGTGGGGAAGGGGGGAGACCCAGTACTTC.